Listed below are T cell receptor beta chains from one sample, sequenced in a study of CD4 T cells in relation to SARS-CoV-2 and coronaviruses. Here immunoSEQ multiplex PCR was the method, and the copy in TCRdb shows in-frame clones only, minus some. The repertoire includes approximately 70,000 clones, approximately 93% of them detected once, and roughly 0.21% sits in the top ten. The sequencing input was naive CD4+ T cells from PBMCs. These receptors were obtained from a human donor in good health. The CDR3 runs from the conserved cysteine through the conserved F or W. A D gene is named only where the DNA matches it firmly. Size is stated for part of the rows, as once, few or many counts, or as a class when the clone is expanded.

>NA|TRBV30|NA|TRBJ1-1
CAWGRWDTEAFF
TGTGCCTGGGGACGTTGGGACACTGAAGCTTTCTTT
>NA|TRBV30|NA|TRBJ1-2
CAWKGLSNYGYTF
TGTGCCTGGAAGGGACTTTCTAACTATGGCTACACCTTC
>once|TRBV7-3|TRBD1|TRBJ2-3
CASSLTGQGATDTQYF
TGTGCCAGCAGCTTAACGGGACAGGGAGCCACAGATACGCAGTATTTT
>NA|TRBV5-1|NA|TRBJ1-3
CASSLDYRTSGNTIYF
TGCGCCAGCAGCTTGGATTACAGAACCTCTGGAAACACCATATATTTT
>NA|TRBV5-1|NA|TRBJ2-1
CASTLRTWDNEQFF
TGCGCCAGCACCCTTCGGACTTGGGACAATGAGCAGTTCTTC
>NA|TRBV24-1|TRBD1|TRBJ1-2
CATSDLTGWGGYTF
TGTGCCACCAGTGATCTGACAGGGTGGGGTGGCTACACCTTC
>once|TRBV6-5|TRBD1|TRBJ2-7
CASSRGTAYEQYF
TGTGCCAGCAGCCGAGGGACAGCCTACGAGCAGTACTTC
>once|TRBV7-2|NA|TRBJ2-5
CASSSSPGTGKETQYF
TGTGCCAGCAGCTCATCTCCGGGTACAGGGAAGGAGACCCAGTACTTC
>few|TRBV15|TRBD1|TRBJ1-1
CATSRAALGQAEAFF
TGTGCCACCAGCAGAGCTGCCCTGGGACAGGCTGAAGCTTTCTTT
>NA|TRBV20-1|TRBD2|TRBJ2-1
CSASNKAGVSNEQFF
TGCAGTGCTAGTAACAAAGCGGGAGTATCAAATGAGCAGTTCTTC
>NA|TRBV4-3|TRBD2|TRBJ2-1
CASSQGVSGVTYNEQFF
TGCGCCAGCAGCCAAGGGGTTAGCGGGGTTACCTACAATGAGCAGTTCTTC
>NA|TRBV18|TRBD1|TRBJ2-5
CASSRRTGQETQYF
TGTGCCAGCTCACGACGGACAGGGCAAGAGACCCAGTACTTC
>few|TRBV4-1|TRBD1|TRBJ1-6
CASSRPGQGRFTLHF
TGCGCCAGCAGCCGGCCGGGACAGGGGCGGTTTACTCTCCACTTT
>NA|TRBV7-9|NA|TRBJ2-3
CASSLGQNF
TGTGCCAGCAGCTTAGGGCAGAATTTT
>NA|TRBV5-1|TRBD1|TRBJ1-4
CASSQGGQADEKLFF
TGCGCCAGCAGCCAGGGGGGGCAGGCGGATGAAAAACTGTTTTTT
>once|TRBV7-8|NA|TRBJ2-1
CASRFRGGYNEQFF
TGTGCCAGCAGGTTTCGAGGGGGCTACAATGAGCAGTTCTTC
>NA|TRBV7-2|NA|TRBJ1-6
CASSFFPQGGANSPLHF
TGTGCCAGCAGCTTCTTTCCGCAGGGAGGCGCGAATTCACCCCTCCACTTT
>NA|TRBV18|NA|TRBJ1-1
CASSPRPGGGRSDPEAFF
TGTGCCAGCTCACCCCGGCCAGGTGGGGGCCGGAGTGACCCTGAAGCTTTCTTT
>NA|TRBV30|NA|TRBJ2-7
CAWSGTLLEQYF
TGTGCCTGGAGTGGGACTTTGCTCGAGCAGTACTTC
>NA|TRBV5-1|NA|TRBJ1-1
CASSLGFGGAGEAFF
TGCGCCAGCAGCTTGGGCTTTGGGGGGGCGGGTGAAGCTTTCTTT
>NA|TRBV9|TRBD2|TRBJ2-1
CASSPRLAGRDNEQFF
TGTGCCAGCAGCCCCCGCTTAGCGGGAAGAGACAATGAGCAGTTCTTC
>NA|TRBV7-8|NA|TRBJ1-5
CASSFDSGAGSNQPQHF
TGTGCCAGCAGCTTTGATTCGGGGGCCGGTAGCAATCAGCCCCAGCATTTT
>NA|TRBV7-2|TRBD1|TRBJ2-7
CASSLVGRGLYEQYF
TGTGCCAGCAGCTTAGTGGGCAGGGGGCTGTACGAGCAGTACTTC
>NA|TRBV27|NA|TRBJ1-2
CASRRDGRTNYGYTF
TGTGCCAGCAGACGAGACGGACGGACAAACTATGGCTACACCTTC
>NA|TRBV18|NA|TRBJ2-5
CASSPAETGETQYF
TGTGCCAGCTCACCAGCCGAAACGGGTGAGACCCAGTACTTC
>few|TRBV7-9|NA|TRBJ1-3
CASSWSQSSGNTIYF
TGTGCCAGCAGCTGGAGTCAAAGCTCTGGAAACACCATATATTTT
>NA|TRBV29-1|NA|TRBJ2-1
CSVAIHYNEQFF
TGCAGCGTTGCCATCCACTACAATGAGCAGTTCTTC
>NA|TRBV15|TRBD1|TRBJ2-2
CATSRHTGGNGGELFF
TGTGCCACCAGCAGACATACAGGGGGCAATGGCGGGGAGCTGTTTTTT
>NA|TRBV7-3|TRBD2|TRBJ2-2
CASSPIAGGAGELFF
TGTGCCAGCAGCCCTATAGCGGGAGGGGCCGGGGAGCTGTTTTTT
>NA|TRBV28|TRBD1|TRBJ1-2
CASRHTGGQGTGYTF
TGTGCCAGCAGACACACCGGGGGACAGGGTACTGGCTACACCTTC
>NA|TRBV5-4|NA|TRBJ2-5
CASSLVNNQETQYF
TGTGCCAGCAGCCTGGTAAACAATCAAGAGACCCAGTACTTC
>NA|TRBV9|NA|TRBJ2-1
CASSVGLQGEQFF
TGTGCCAGCAGCGTAGGGTTGCAGGGTGAGCAGTTCTTC
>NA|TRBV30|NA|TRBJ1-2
CAWSAQLVYYGYTF
TGTGCCTGGAGCGCCCAATTAGTTTACTATGGCTACACCTTC
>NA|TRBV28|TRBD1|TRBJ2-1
CASSPPHHGTGPYNEQFF
TGTGCCAGCAGTCCCCCCCATCACGGGACAGGGCCTTACAATGAGCAGTTCTTC
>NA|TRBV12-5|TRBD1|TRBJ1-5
CASAPTGDSNQPQHF
TGTGCTAGTGCCCCGACAGGGGATAGCAATCAGCCCCAGCATTTT
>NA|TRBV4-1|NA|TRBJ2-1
CASSQDLQENNNEQFF
TGCGCCAGCAGCCAAGATCTACAGGAGAACAACAATGAGCAGTTCTTC
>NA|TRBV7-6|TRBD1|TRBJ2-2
CASSQMAAGTGSTGELFF
TGTGCCAGCAGCCAAATGGCAGCCGGGACAGGGAGTACCGGGGAGCTGTTTTTT
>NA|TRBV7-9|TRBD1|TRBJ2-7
CASSKTGGTYEQYF
TGTGCCAGCAGCAAGACAGGGGGGACCTACGAGCAGTACTTC
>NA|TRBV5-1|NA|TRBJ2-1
CASSPGTNNEQFF
TGCGCCAGCAGTCCCGGGACGAACAATGAGCAGTTCTTC